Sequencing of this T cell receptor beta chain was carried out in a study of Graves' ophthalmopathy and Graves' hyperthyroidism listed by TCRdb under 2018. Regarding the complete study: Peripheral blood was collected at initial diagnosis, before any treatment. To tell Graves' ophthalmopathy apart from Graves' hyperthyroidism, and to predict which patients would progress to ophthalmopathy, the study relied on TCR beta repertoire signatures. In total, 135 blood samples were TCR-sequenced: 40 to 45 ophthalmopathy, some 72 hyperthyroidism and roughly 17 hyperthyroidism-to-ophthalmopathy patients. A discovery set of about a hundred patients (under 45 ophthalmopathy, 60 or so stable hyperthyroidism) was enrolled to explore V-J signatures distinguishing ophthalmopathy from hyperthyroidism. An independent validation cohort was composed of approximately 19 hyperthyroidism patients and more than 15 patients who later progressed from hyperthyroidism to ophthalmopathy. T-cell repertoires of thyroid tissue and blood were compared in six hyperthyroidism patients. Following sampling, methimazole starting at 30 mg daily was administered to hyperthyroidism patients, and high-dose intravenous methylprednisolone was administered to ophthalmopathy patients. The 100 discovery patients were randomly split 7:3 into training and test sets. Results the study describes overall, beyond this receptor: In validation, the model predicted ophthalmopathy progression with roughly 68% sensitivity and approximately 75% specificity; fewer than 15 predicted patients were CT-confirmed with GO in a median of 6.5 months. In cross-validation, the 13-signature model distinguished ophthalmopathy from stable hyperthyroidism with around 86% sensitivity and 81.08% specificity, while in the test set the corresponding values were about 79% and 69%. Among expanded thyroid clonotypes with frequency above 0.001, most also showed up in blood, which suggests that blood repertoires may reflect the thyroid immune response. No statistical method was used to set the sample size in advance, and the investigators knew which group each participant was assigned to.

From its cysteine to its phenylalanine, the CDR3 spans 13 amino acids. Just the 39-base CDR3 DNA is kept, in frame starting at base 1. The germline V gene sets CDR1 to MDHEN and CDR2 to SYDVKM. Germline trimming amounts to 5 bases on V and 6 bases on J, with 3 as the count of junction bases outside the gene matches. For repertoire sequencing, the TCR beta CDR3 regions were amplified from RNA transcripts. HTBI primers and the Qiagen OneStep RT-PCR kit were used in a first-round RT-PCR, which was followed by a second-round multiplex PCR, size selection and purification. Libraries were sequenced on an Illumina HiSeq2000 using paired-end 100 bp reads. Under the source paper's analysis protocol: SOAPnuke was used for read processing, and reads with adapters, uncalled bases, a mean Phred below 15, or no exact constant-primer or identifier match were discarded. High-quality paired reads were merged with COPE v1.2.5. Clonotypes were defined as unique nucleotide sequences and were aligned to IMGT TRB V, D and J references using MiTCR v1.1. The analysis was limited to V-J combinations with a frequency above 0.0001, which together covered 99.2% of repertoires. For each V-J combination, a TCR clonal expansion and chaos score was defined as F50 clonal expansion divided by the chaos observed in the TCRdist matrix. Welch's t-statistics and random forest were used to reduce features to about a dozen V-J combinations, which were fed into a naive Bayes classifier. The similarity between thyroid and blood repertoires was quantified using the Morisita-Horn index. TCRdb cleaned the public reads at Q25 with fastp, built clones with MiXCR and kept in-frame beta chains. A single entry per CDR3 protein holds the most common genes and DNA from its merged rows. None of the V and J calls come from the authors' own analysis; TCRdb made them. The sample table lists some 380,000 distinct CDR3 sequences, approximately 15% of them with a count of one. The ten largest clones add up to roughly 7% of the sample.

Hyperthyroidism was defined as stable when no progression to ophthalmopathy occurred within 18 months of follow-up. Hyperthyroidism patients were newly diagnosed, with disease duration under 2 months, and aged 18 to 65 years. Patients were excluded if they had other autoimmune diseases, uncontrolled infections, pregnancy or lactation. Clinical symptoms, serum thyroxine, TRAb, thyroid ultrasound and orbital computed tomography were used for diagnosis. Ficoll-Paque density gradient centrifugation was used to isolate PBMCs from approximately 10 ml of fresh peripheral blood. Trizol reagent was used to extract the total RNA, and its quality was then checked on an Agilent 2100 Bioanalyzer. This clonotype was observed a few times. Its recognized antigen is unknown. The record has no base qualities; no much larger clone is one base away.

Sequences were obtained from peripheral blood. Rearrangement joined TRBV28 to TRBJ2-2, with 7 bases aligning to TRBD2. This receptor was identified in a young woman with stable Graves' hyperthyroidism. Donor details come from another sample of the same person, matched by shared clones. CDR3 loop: CASSKRGAGELFF. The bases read TGTGCCAGCAGTAAGCGGGGCGCCGGGGAGCTGTTTTTT.